This T cell receptor beta chain was profiled in a study of T cell responses to AZD1222 COVID-19 vaccine. Overall study context: Some second doses came at about 4 weeks and others at about 12 weeks; these were pooled.

The assay was immunoSEQ multiplex PCR, and TCRdb's table has in-frame clones only and misses some. The table lists around 130,000 clones, more than 70% of them singletons, with more than 10% in the top ten. Regarding this clone: No antigen is known for it.

Germline loops: CDR1 WNHNN, CDR2 SYGVQD (reference sequence). The CDR3 loop spans 16 amino acids. V lost 2 bases to trimming and J lost 3 bases; unmatched junction nucleotides: 5. Study conclusions and caveats: White British people made up most donors, females outnumbered males, and clonal diversity was possibly underestimated.

The clonotype originates from an adult in good health. The rearrangement joins TRBV10-1 to TRBJ2-5; 11 bases agree with TRBD2. Material: peripheral blood, obtained on day 0 of AZD1222 vaccination. The CDR3 loop is CASSEGIAGGEETQYF. In DNA, the CDR3 is TGCGCCAGCAGTGAGGGGATAGCGGGGGGGGAAGAGACCCAGTACTTC.